The TCR beta chain described here comes from a study of CD8 T cells in ankylosing spondylitis. Using quantitative 5'-RACE with molecular barcodes, the authors made TCR beta libraries. TCRdb reprocessed the 5' RACE reads via MiXCR and lists one record per CDR3 protein. The table records nearly 250,000 distinct CDR3 sequences, roughly a third of them present only once. The V and J ends lost 5 bases and 6 bases respectively, with 17 bases between them. Germline V gives CDR1 ENHRY, CDR2 SYGVKD. The CDR3 covers 15 residues. Whole-study results and caveats: Existing reports had already noted some motif variants in reactive arthritis synovial fluid and blood. Clones tied to disease were said to be significantly enriched in matched ankylosing spondylitis synovial fluid.

In this sample, this clonotype turned up once. What it binds is unknown. This clonotype was sampled from a male donor with ankylosing spondylitis or in good health (not recorded which). Material: blood, either unsorted or a sorted T cell fraction (not recorded which). The chain couples TRBV10-3 to TRBJ1-3; TRBD1 is a possible D gene (6 bases). The CDR3 bases are TGTGCCATCAGTCCGACAGGCGATAAAGAAAACACCATATATTTT. It is translated as CAISPTGDKENTIYF.